These 19 T cell receptor beta chains were all obtained from the same sample, sequenced in a study of T cell repertoires in cytomegalovirus infection. Using its own MiXCR run on the reads, TCRdb lists one record per CDR3 protein. The table lists roughly 500,000 distinct CDR3 sequences, roughly 43% of them singletons. These TCRs are of unknown antigen specificity. Specimen: cultured PBMCs, collected from culture after CMV antigen stimulation. The receptors originated from a human donor in good health (CMV status not recorded). Some clones in this sample may be carry-over from other donors' samples.

This CDR3 reads CASSLGSITDTQYF. The CDR3 DNA reads as TGTGCCAGCAGCTTAGGGTCGATCACAGATACGCAGTATTTT. The chain recombines TRBV7-8 with TRBJ2-3; D uncertain. The CDR3 totals 14 residues. V gave up 1 base and J gave up 2 bases, with 7 bases separating them. Per the germline V gene, CDR1 is SGHVS and CDR2 is FQNEAQ.

Only a few counts were recorded for this clonotype. This chain links TRBV11-3 with TRBJ2-1, with a weak D call TRBD2 (5 bases). Germline CDR1 is SGHNT and CDR2 is YENEEA. This CDR3 is 14 amino acids long. The V end lost 0 bases, the J end lost 16 bases, and 19 bases lay between the germline ends. CDR3 bases: TGTGCCAGCAGCTTAGATAGTCTCGAGACTACTCAATTCTTC. Protein sequence: CASSLDSLETTQFF.

This clonotype was counted ten times or more. J is TRBJ2-7 and V is TRBV7-2; 11 bases line up with TRBD2. Trimming at V came to 3 bases and at J to 0 bases, leaving 7 bases not matched to a gene. Per germline, CDR1 SGHTA and CDR2 FQGNSA. The CDR3 spans 17 residues. The CDR3: CASSFNLLAGASYEQYF. The CDR3 bases are TGTGCCAGCAGCTTCAATTTACTAGCGGGAGCCTCCTACGAGCAGTACTTC.

The CDR3 DNA follows: TGTGCCAGCAGCCCCACAAGCGGGAGCTCCTACGAGCAGTACTTC. Its protein is CASSPTSGSSYEQYF. This chain uses TRBV7-2 with TRBJ2-7, with 8 bases matching TRBD2. V dropped 5 bases and J dropped 0; count of bases not matched to a gene: 6. The CDR3 consists of 15 residues. Germline V gene sequence: CDR1 SGHTA, CDR2 FQGNSA.

With regard to this clonotype: This could be a read error, since a much larger clone is one nucleotide away. The chain has TRBV7-2 and TRBJ1-4; D gene uncertain. CDR3 size: 15 residues. V shed 0 bases and J shed 5 bases, with 10 bases lying between them. In germline, CDR1 is SGHTA, CDR2 FQGNSA. CDR3 DNA sequence: TGTGCCAGCAGCTTAGCGTTGACGAGGAATGAAAAACTGTTTTTT. Translated, it gives CASSLALTRNEKLFF.

This clonotype was recorded a few times. This rearrangement joins TRBV11-2 to TRBJ1-5; TRBD1 aligns across 9 bases. Germline-derived CDR1 and CDR2 are SGHAT and FQNNGV. V shed 6 bases, J shed 6 bases, and the junction held 6 bases outside the gene matches. This CDR3 is built from 14 residues. CDR3: CASSEQGAVQPQHF. CDR3 coding DNA: TGTGCCAGCAGTGAACAGGGGGCGGTTCAGCCCCAGCATTTT. The complete variable domain, with remaining parts taken from reference TRBV11-2 and TRBJ1-5, reads EAGVAQSPRYKIIEKRQSVAFWCNPISGHATLYWYQQILGQGPKLLIQFQNNGVVDDSQLPKDRFSAERLKGVDSTLKIQPAKLEDSAVYLCASSEQGAVQPQHFGDGTRLSIL.

The chain employs TRBV15 and TRBJ2-7; D is perhaps TRBD1 or TRBD2 (5 bases each). Trimming took 0 bases from V and 4 from J, leaving 13 bases between them. Per the germline V gene, CDR1 is LNHNV and CDR2 is YYDKDF (reference sequence). The CDR3 covers 15 residues. The CDR3 nucleotides read TGTGCCACCAGCAGAGACGACAGCGGAGGTTACGAGCAGTACTTC. Translating gives CATSRDDSGGYEQYF.

This clonotype has a single count. V usage is TRBV2 and J usage is TRBJ1-2; the D gene is possibly TRBD1 (5 bases). Trimming shortened V by 4 bases and J by 2 bases, and 8 bases separated the two germline ends. Per germline, CDR1 SNHLY and CDR2 FYNNEI. There are 13 residues in the CDR3. CDR3 DNA sequence: TGTGCCAGCAGTGCGGGACGGAACTATGGCTACACCTTC. Translation: CASSAGRNYGYTF.

The V and J genes are TRBV7-2 and TRBJ2-1; D gene unclear. V was shortened by 11 bases and J by 6 bases, with 11 bases between the two germline ends. Per the germline V gene, CDR1 is SGHTA and CDR2 is FQGNSA. The CDR3 sequence is 11 residues long. DNA of the CDR3: TGTGCCTCAGACCGGGTCAATGAGCAGTTCTTC. It is translated as CASDRVNEQFF.

This clonotype was found a few times. The rearrangement links TRBV7-2 to TRBJ2-7; perhaps TRBD2 as D (7 bases). The CDR3 length is 18 residues. From germline, CDR1 is SGHTA and CDR2 FQGNSA. V dropped 2 bases and J dropped 0 bases, with 20 bases sitting between them. CDR3 region: CASSLPLGGAGNSYEQYF. CDR3 in DNA: TGTGCCAGCAGCTTACCACTAGGGGGGGCGGGAAACTCCTACGAGCAGTACTTC.

This chain connects TRBV7-2 to TRBJ2-3; 9 bases line up with TRBD2. The V gene's germline CDR1 is SGHTA and CDR2 FQGNSA. CDR3 length: 16 amino acids. V was clipped by 5 bases and J by 3 bases; unmatched bases: 9. The CDR3, as DNA: TGTGCCAGCAGCGTTCATAGCGGGAGACCAACAGATACGCAGTATTTT. The encoded protein is CASSVHSGRPTDTQYF.

This chain links TRBV20-1 with TRBJ1-6, with TRBD1 identical over 7 bases. Germline CDR1 and CDR2: DFQATT and SNEGSKA (reference sequence). CDR3 length: 14 amino acids. The V and J ends lost 3 bases and 7 bases, in that order; junction bases with no gene match: 6. CDR3 bases: TGCAGTGCTAGCCCCGGGACAGCAAATTCACCCCTCCACTTT. Translation: CSASPGTANSPLHF.

In this sample, this clonotype turned up many times. The chain couples TRBV7-2 to TRBJ2-1; 9 nucleotides line up with TRBD2. V gave up 3 bases and J gave up 5 bases; unmatched junction bases: 5. CDR1 and CDR2 (germline): SGHTA, FQGNSA. There are 15 residues in the CDR3. For the CDR3, the DNA is TGTGCCAGCAGCTTGACTAGCGGACGAAACAATGAGCAGTTCTTC. Translation: CASSLTSGRNNEQFF. Supplemented by reference TRBV7-2 and TRBJ2-1, the full variable domain reads GAGVSQSPSNKVTEKGKDVELRCDPISGHTALYWYRQSLGQGLEFLIYFQGNSAPDKSGLPSDRFSAERTGGSVSTLTIQRTQQEDSAVYLCASSLTSGRNNEQFFGPGTRLTVL.

This clonotype was detected only once. The J gene is TRBJ1-4, the V gene TRBV20-1, with 8 bases aligning to TRBD1. This CDR3 comprises 15 residues. CDR1 DFQATT and CDR2 SNEGSKA come from the germline V gene (reference sequence). J was trimmed by 8 bases and V by 3 bases; bases with no gene match: 11. The CDR3 sequence: CSARLQGDVWEKLFF. CDR3 nucleotide sequence: TGCAGTGCTAGGCTACAGGGGGACGTTTGGGAAAAACTGTTTTTT.

The DNA of the CDR3 is TGCAGTGCCAGTTCGGGGGTGGCATACGAGCAGTACTTC. Its translation is CSASSGVAYEQYF. This chain joins TRBV20-1 and TRBJ2-7; D possibly corresponds to TRBD2 (6 bases). The germline V and J ends were trimmed by 6 bases and 4 bases, with 16 bases remaining between them. CDR3 length equals 13 residues. Germline CDR1 DFQATT, CDR2 SNEGSKA (reference sequence).

This clonotype has a count of ten or more. The chain has TRBV7-8 and TRBJ1-4, with TRBD1 identical over 8 bases. Germline CDR1 SGHVS, CDR2 FQNEAQ. The CDR3 is 17 amino acids. The V and J ends lost 4 bases and 7 bases, in that order; junction bases with no gene match: 14. CDR3 sequence reads: CASSSASTGDKGEKLFF. In DNA, the CDR3 is TGTGCCAGCAGCTCAGCTTCGACAGGGGACAAAGGTGAAAAACTGTTTTTT.

The rearrangement joins TRBV4-1 to TRBJ2-7; TRBD1 or TRBD2 may be the D gene (5 bases each). Deletions cut 0 bases from V and 9 bases from J, with 6 bases between. From germline, CDR1 is MGHRA and CDR2 YSYEKL. The CDR3 is made up of 11 amino acids. CDR3 region: CASSQERGQYF. CDR3 nucleotide sequence: TGCGCCAGCAGCCAAGAGAGGGGGCAGTACTTC.

This chain uses TRBV7-2 with TRBJ2-5; maybe TRBD2 (7 bases). This CDR3 has 15 residues. CDR1 SGHTA and CDR2 FQGNSA come from the germline V gene. V lost 3 bases and J 1 base, leaving 12 bases between the germline ends. The DNA of the CDR3 is TGTGCCAGCAGCTTGCACGCGGGGGCCCAAGAGACCCAGTACTTC. Translating it yields CASSLHAGAQETQYF.

This clonotype was counted a few times. This chain links TRBV7-2 with TRBJ2-3; no reliable D call. Trimming cost V 3 bases and J 6 bases, with 10 bases left between them. The CDR3 consists of 13 residues. Germline values: CDR1 SGHTA, CDR2 FQGNSA. The CDR3 sequence: CASSLGSYDTQYF. The CDR3 region has the DNA TGTGCCAGCAGCTTGGGTTCTTACGATACGCAGTATTTT.